This entry features one TCR beta chain sequence. Libraries were prepared by immunoSEQ multiplex PCR; TCRdb keeps only in-frame clonotypes and omits some of them. Of 170,000 or so clones listed, approximately 92% are singletons. The data belong to a study of control samples from healthy donors and cancer patients. With V trimmed by 6 bases and J by 4 bases, 9 bases remained unmatched. The CDR3 consists of 14 residues. Germline loops: CDR1 SGHRS, CDR2 YFSETQ. Sequenced input: blood. The rearrangement joins TRBV5-1 to TRBJ1-2, with TRBD1 matching over 7 bases. This sequence originates from a man aged 18 to 29 in good health. The CDR3 DNA reads as TGCGCCAGCACCCCAGGGGGAGGGGGCTATGGCTACACCTTC. It encodes CASTPGGGGYGYTF.